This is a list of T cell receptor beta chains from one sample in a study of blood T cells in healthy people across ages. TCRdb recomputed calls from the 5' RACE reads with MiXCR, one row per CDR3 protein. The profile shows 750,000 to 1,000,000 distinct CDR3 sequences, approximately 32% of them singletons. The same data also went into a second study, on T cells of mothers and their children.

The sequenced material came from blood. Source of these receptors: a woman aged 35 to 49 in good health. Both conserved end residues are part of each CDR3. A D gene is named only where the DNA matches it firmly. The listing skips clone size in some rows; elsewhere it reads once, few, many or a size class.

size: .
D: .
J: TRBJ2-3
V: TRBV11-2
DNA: TGTGCCAGCAGCATAACAGGGTTTAGTACAGATACGCAGTATTTT
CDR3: CASSITGFSTDTQYF

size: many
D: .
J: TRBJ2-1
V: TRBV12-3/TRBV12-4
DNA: TGTGCCAGCAGCCTCCTGGGGGCCTCTTACAATGAGCAGTTCTTC
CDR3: CASSLLGASYNEQFF

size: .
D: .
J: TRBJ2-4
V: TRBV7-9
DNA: TGTGCCAGCAGCTTAGTAGGCCCGAACATTCAGTACTTC
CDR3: CASSLVGPNIQYF

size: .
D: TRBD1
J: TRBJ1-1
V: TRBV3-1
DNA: TGTGCCAGCAGCTTCACAGGGGCTGAAGCTTTCTTT
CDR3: CASSFTGAEAFF

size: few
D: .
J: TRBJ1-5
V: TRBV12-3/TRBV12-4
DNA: TGTGCCAGCAGTTTGGTAGAACAGAATCAGCCCCAGCATTTT
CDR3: CASSLVEQNQPQHF

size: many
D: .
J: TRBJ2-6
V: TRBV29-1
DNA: TGCAGCGTTGCTCCCCCGGGGGCCAACGTCCTGACTTTC
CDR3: CSVAPPGANVLTF

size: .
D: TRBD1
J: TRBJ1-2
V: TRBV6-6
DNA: TGTGCCAGCAGTTACTTACAGGGGGAGAGGGATGGCTACACCTTC
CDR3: CASSYLQGERDGYTF

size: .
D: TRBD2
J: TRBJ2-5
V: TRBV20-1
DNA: TGCAATGCTAGAATAGCGGGAGGCAATGAGCAGTACTTC
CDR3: CNARIAGGNEQYF

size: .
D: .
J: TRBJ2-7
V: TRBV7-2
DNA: TGTGCCAGCAGCCGCGGGGACAGAACCTACGAGCAGTACTTC
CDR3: CASSRGDRTYEQYF

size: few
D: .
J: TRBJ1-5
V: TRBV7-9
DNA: TGTGCCAGCAGCCTCGACACGTTAAATCAGCCCCAGCATTTT
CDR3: CASSLDTLNQPQHF

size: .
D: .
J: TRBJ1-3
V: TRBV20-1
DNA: TGCAGTGCTAGTCCCCACTCTGGAAACACCATATATTTT
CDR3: CSASPHSGNTIYF

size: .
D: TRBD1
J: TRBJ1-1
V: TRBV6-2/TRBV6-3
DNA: TGTGCCAGCAGTCGGGACAGGGCCATGAACACTGAAGCTTTCTTT
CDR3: CASSRDRAMNTEAFF

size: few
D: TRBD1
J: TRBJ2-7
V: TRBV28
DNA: TGTGCCAGCAGCCCCGGGGGGACAGGGTCCTACGAGCAGTACTTC
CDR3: CASSPGGTGSYEQYF

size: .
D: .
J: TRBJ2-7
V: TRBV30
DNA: TGTGCCTGGAGTAGGAGCTTCTACGAGCAGTACTTC
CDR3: CAWSRSFYEQYF

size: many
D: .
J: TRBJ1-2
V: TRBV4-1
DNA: TGCGCCAGCAGCCAAGATAGGACAGACCCCTCTGGCTACACCTTC
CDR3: CASSQDRTDPSGYTF

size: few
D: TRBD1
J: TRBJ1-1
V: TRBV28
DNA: TGTGCCAGCAGTCGCGGGACAGGGGGCGGGACTGAAGCTTTCTTT
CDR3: CASSRGTGGGTEAFF

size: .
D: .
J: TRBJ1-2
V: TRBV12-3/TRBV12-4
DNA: TGTACCAGCAGTCTAGGCCCACCGGGGGACTACACCTTC
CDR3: CTSSLGPPGDYTF

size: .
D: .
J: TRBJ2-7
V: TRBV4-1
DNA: TGCGCCAGCAGCCAAGATGTGGTGCAGGTCTACGAGCAGTACTTC
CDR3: CASSQDVVQVYEQYF

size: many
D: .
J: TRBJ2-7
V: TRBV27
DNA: TGTGCCAGCAGTTCCCGAATCCCAGGGGCGGACGAGCAGTACTTC
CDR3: CASSSRIPGADEQYF

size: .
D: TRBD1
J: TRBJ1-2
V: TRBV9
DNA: TGTGCCAGCAGCGCTTCGGGGACAGGGGGCTTGTATGGCTACACCTTC
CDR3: CASSASGTGGLYGYTF

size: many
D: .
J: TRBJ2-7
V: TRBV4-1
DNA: TGCGCCAGCAGCCAAGGAACTGGGCAGGGCGTCTACGAGCAGTACTTC
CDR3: CASSQGTGQGVYEQYF

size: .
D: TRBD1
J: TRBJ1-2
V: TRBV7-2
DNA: TGTGCCAGCAGCCCTATGGCGGGACAGGCAGGATATGGCTACACCTTC
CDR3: CASSPMAGQAGYGYTF

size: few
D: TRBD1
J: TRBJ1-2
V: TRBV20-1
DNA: TGCAGTGCTAGACCCGACAGGGGAAAAGACAACTATGGCTACACCTTC
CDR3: CSARPDRGKDNYGYTF

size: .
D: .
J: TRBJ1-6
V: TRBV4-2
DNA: TGTGCCAGCAGCTTGGGGAAGTCTTCACCCCTCCACTTT
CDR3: CASSLGKSSPLHF

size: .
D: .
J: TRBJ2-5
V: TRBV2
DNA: TGTGCCAGCACCGGACAGATCCAAGAGACCCAGTACTTC
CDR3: CASTGQIQETQYF

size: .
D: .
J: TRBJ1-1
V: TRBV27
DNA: TGTGCCAGCAGCCCGGGAGGGAGTGGTGAAGCTTTCTTT
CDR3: CASSPGGSGEAFF

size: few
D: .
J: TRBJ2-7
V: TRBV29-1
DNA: TGCAGCGTTGAAGGGGCAGGGCGGGAGCAGTACTTC
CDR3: CSVEGAGREQYF